The 24 T cell receptor beta chains listed next were all sequenced from one sample in a study of blood T cell repertoires in COVID-19. Generated by immunoSEQ multiplex PCR, the TCRdb table keeps only in-frame clones and is missing some. The profile shows some 290,000 clones, about 86% of them singletons. The sequencing input was peripheral blood. Source of these receptors: a woman between 55 and 75 years old with active or convalescent COVID-19.

This clone was detected only once. The chain joins TRBV4-2 to TRBJ1-5; D not certain. V was trimmed by 1 base and J by 5 bases, leaving 9 bases between them. In germline, CDR1 is LGHNA, CDR2 YNFKEQ. The CDR3 consists of 14 residues. Here the CDR3 DNA reads TGTGCCAGCAGCCAAGGGGCCTGGGATCAGCCCCAGCATTTT. As protein: CASSQGAWDQPQHF.

In DNA form, the CDR3 reads TGTGCCAGTAGTATAACAGGGGAGCGGTCACCCCTCCACTTT. Translated: CASSITGERSPLHF. J is TRBJ1-6 and V is TRBV19, with 7 bases that match TRBD1. The CDR3 extends over 14 amino acids. The germline V gene has CDR1 LNHDA and CDR2 SQIVND (reference sequence). V shed 2 bases, J shed 10 bases, and the junction held 5 bases outside the gene matches.

The chain couples TRBV2 to TRBJ1-4; no clear D gene. The CDR3 covers 15 residues. Germline CDR1 is SNHLY and CDR2 is FYNNEI. The ends were cut back, 6 bases at V and 4 bases at J, with 15 bases in the middle. This CDR3 reads CASSQVGVNNEKLFF. The CDR3 bases are TGTGCCAGCAGCCAGGTCGGGGTCAATAATGAAAAACTGTTTTTT.

Regarding this clone: A much larger clone lies a single base off, so this may be a read error. This chain connects TRBV6-4 to TRBJ2-2, with D perhaps matching TRBD2 (6 bases). CDR1 and CDR2 from the germline V gene are MRHNA and SNTAGT. The CDR3 is made up of 15 amino acids. With 8 bases removed from V and 1 base from J, the gap between germline ends came to 14 bases. The CDR3 loop reads CASPYGDLNTGELFF. The DNA for the CDR3 is TGTGCCAGCCCTTACGGGGACTTGAACACCGGGGAGCTGTTTTTT.

The chain couples TRBV21-1 to TRBJ2-7; TRBD1, as called in the table, went unchecked against the DNA. TRBV21-1 is tagged as a pseudogene. The CDR3 consists of 15 residues. The CDR3 sequence is CASSISGQGAYEQYF. The CDR3 DNA is TGTGCCAGCAGCATATCGGGACAGGGGGCCTACGAGCAGTACTTC.

The J gene is TRBJ2-5, the V gene TRBV6-2 or TRBV6-3; 8 positions match TRBD2. Per the germline V gene, CDR1 is MNHEY and CDR2 is SVGEGT. V shed 4 bases and J 1 base; nucleotides not matched to a gene: 5. CDR3 size: 15 residues. The CDR3 sequence: CASSFQRGRQETQYF. The CDR3 nucleotides are TGTGCCAGCAGTTTCCAGCGGGGGCGCCAAGAGACCCAGTACTTC.

The chain uses TRBV19 and TRBJ2-1; 12 bases fit TRBD2. The CDR3 covers 14 residues. Germline loops: CDR1 LNHDA, CDR2 SQIVND (reference sequence). The V gene end was trimmed by 5 bases and the J gene end by 7 bases; junction bases not matched to a gene: 3. This chain's CDR3 is CASSQTSGGNEQFF. The CDR3 nucleotides are TGTGCCAGTAGTCAAACTAGCGGGGGGAATGAGCAGTTCTTC.

The chain has TRBV5-4 and TRBJ2-3, with a tentative D call TRBD2 (5 bases). Germline values: CDR1 SGHNT, CDR2 YYREEE (reference sequence). V dropped 3 bases and J dropped 2 bases, with 10 bases sitting between them. This CDR3 has 14 residues. This CDR3 reads CASSSERHTDTQYF. The CDR3 nucleotides read TGTGCCAGCAGCTCGGAGCGGCACACAGATACGCAGTATTTT.

The chain employs TRBV30 and TRBJ2-1; 9 positions match TRBD2. The length of the CDR3 is 14 residues. V lost 3 bases, J lost 6 bases, and 6 bases stayed unmatched. The germline V gene encodes CDR1 GTSNPN and CDR2 SVGIG (reference sequence). CDR3 residues: CAWSEAGGPNEQFF. CDR3 bases: TGTGCCTGGAGCGAGGCGGGGGGGCCCAATGAGCAGTTCTTC.

The V call is TRBV10-3, the J call TRBJ1-1; D is possibly TRBD1 (6 bases). The CDR3 is made up of 13 amino acids. The V gene lost 6 bases and the J gene lost 1 base, with 9 bases spanning the gap. Germline assignment: CDR1 ENHRY and CDR2 SYGVKD. CDR3 in DNA: TGTGCCATCAGCATGGGACAGAACACTGAAGCTTTCTTT. Its translation: CAISMGQNTEAFF.

V usage is TRBV5-1 and J usage is TRBJ1-1; tentatively, D is TRBD1 (5 bases). Between the trimmed V and J ends, which lost 1 base and 4 bases, there was a span of 20 bases. Looked up from germline, CDR1 is SGHRS and CDR2 is YFSETQ. CDR3 length equals 17 residues. CDR3 region: CASSLNPGEVGGTEAFF. In nucleotides, the CDR3 is TGCGCCAGCAGCTTGAATCCGGGGGAGGTAGGCGGCACTGAAGCTTTCTTT.

This clone was picked up one time. This chain joins TRBV9 and TRBJ1-4; 8 nucleotides match TRBD1. This CDR3 comprises 15 residues. V lost 4 bases, J lost 6 bases, and 8 bases stayed unmatched. The germline gives CDR1 SGDLS, CDR2 YYNGEE. The chain's CDR3 is CASSQRQGRDEKLFF. DNA of the CDR3: TGTGCCAGCAGCCAGAGACAGGGGAGGGATGAAAAACTGTTTTTT.

This sequence joins TRBV20-1 and TRBJ2-7, with 7 bases fitting TRBD1. The CDR3 spans 13 residues. Germline V lookup: CDR1 DFQATT, CDR2 SNEGSKA (reference sequence). V dropped 3 bases and J dropped 4; count of bases not matched to a gene: 6. CDR3: CSASGDRPYEQYF. CDR3 bases: TGCAGTGCTAGTGGGGACAGACCGTACGAGCAGTACTTC.

V usage is TRBV9 and J usage is TRBJ2-3, with 14 bases lining up with TRBD2. The germline V gene has CDR1 SGDLS and CDR2 YYNGEE. After removal of 4 bases from V and 5 bases from J, the junction contained 3 bases not matched to a gene. CDR3 length: 15 amino acids. The CDR3 DNA sequence: TGTGCCAGCAGCTCGGGGACTAGCGGGGGAGATACGCAGTATTTT. This gives the protein CASSSGTSGGDTQYF.

The genes are TRBV5-8 and TRBJ1-5, with TRBD1 as a possible D gene (6 bases). This CDR3 is built from 15 residues. Germline assignment: CDR1 SGHTS and CDR2 YDEGEE. The V and J ends lost 0 bases and 1 base respectively, with 8 bases between them. The CDR3 loop is CASSLDQGSNQPQHF. CDR3 nucleotides: TGTGCCAGCAGCTTGGATCAGGGGAGCAATCAGCCCCAGCATTTT.

The CDR3 protein is CASRGQAGRMEKLFF. CDR3 coding DNA: TGTGCCAGCAGGGGACAGGCTGGAAGAATGGAAAAACTGTTTTTT. The chain links TRBV2 to TRBJ1-4, with 8 bases identical to TRBD1. The V and J ends lost 6 bases and 8 bases, in that order; junction bases with no gene match: 11. CDR1 is SNHLY and CDR2 is FYNNEI in the germline V gene. CDR3 size: 15 residues.

This chain joins TRBV5-8 and TRBJ2-1, with TRBD1 identical over 11 bases. V shed 3 bases and J 8 bases; nucleotides not matched to a gene: 10. Germline CDR1 is SGHTS and CDR2 is YDEGEE. The CDR3 loop spans 16 amino acids. The DNA of the CDR3 is TGTGCCAGCAGCTGGAAGCCGGGACAGGGGGTCGATGAGCAGTTCTTC. Translation: CASSWKPGQGVDEQFF.

V and J are TRBV7-9 and TRBJ1-1, with TRBD1 matching 7 bases. From germline, CDR1 is SEHNR and CDR2 FQNEAQ (reference sequence). Unmatched junction bases numbered 4, after V lost 6 bases and J lost 9 bases. CDR3 size: 11 residues. CDR3: CASSSTGKAFF. The DNA of the CDR3 is TGTGCCAGCAGTTCGACAGGGAAAGCTTTCTTT. Full variable domain (rest looked up from reference TRBV7-9 and TRBJ1-1): DTGVSQNPRHKITKRGQNVTFRCDPISEHNRLYWYRQTLGQGPEFLTYFQNEAQLEKSRLLSDRFSAERPKGSFSTLEIQRTEQGDSAMYLCASSSTGKAFFGQGTRLTVV.

A single count supports this clone. The chain joins TRBV19 to TRBJ2-7, with TRBD2 matching 12 bases. CDR3 length equals 17 residues. Germline V lookup: CDR1 LNHDA, CDR2 SQIVND (reference sequence). Germline trimming cut 4 bases from V and 3 bases from J; bases unmatched to any gene: 10. The CDR3 bases are TGTGCCAGTAGTAATAAACTAGCGGGGGGCACCTACTACGAGCAGTACTTC. This encodes CASSNKLAGGTYYEQYF.

The J gene is TRBJ2-7, the V gene TRBV21-1; no check of the table's D call, TRBD2, against the DNA was made. TRBV21-1 is designated a pseudogene. This CDR3 spans 14 amino acids. The CDR3 sequence: CASSKPLSSYEQYF. The CDR3 nucleotides read TGTGCCAGCAGCAAGCCCCTAAGCTCCTACGAGCAGTACTTC.

This chain uses TRBV5-1 with TRBJ1-2, with 11 positions matching TRBD1. Looked up from germline, CDR1 is SGHRS and CDR2 is YFSETQ. The CDR3 sequence is 17 residues long. The V segment lost 4 bases and the J segment 8 bases; nucleotides outside the gene matches: 16. The DNA of the CDR3 is TGCGCCAGCAGCCCCACTCCTGCGCCCGGGACAGGGGGAGGCTACACCTTC. Residues: CASSPTPAPGTGGGYTF.

CDR3 bases: TGTGCCAGCAGCAAAGGGTCTCCGGCAGATACGCAGTATTTT. It encodes CASSKGSPADTQYF. The J gene is TRBJ2-3, the V gene TRBV21-1; no check of the table's D call, TRBD2, against the DNA was made. TRBV21-1 corresponds to a pseudogene. The length of the CDR3 is 14 residues.

This clone has more than one count but fewer than ten. The chain uses TRBV5-1 and TRBJ1-4; D unclear. Germline CDR1 is SGHRS and CDR2 is YFSETQ. The CDR3 totals 14 residues. The V gene lost 1 base and the J gene lost 10 bases, with 14 bases spanning the gap. CDR3 bases: TGCGCCAGCAGCTTGAGTGGGCATGAAGGAAAACTGTTTTTT. Translating gives CASSLSGHEGKLFF.

The J gene is TRBJ2-1, the V gene TRBV19, with TRBD2 matching over 16 bases. Germline CDR1 LNHDA, CDR2 SQIVND (reference sequence). V shed 4 bases and J 10 bases; nucleotides not matched to a gene: 4. The CDR3 length is 15 residues. CDR3: CASSTGLAGGREQFF. Written as DNA, the CDR3 is TGTGCCAGTAGTACGGGACTAGCGGGGGGGCGCGAGCAGTTCTTC.